This is a list of T cell receptor beta chains from one sample in a study of blood T cell repertoires in COVID-19. Assay: immunoSEQ multiplex PCR; the TCRdb copy retains only in-frame clones and omits some. Of over 150,000 clones in the sample, around 83% were seen once. The specimen was peripheral blood. All receptors derive from a middle-aged man with acute or convalescent COVID-19. The CDR3 runs from the conserved cysteine through the conserved F or W. The D gene is left open where the match is weak. Only some rows state a clone size, as once, few, many or a class for expanded clones.

length,D,J,size,V,CDR3,DNA
15,NA,TRBJ2-2,NA,TRBV6-6,CASSYGQGNTGELFF,TGTGCCAGCAGTTACGGGCAGGGGAACACCGGGGAGCTGTTTTTT
12,NA,TRBJ1-2,NA,TRBV29-1,CSGSAANYGYTF,TGCAGCGGCTCGGCGGCTAACTATGGCTACACCTTC
15,NA,TRBJ1-2,NA,TRBV9,CASSGGRKGNYGYTF,TGTGCCAGCAGCGGGGGGCGAAAGGGGAACTATGGCTACACCTTC
16,TRBD2,TRBJ2-7,NA,TRBV11-2,CASSLKTSGSDYEQYF,TGTGCCAGCAGCTTAAAGACTAGCGGATCTGACTACGAGCAGTACTTC
13,NA,TRBJ1-1,few,TRBV10-2,CASSENTGTEAFF,TGCGCCAGCAGTGAGAATACGGGCACTGAAGCTTTCTTT
14,TRBD1,TRBJ1-2,NA,TRBV4-1,CASSQAGQPYGYTF,TGCGCCAGCAGCCAAGCGGGACAGCCTTATGGCTACACCTTC
16,NA,TRBJ1-1,NA,TRBV19,CASSRLTGRTNTEAFF,TGTGCCAGTAGTCGATTAACAGGGCGAACGAACACTGAAGCTTTCTTT
12,NA,TRBJ1-2,NA,TRBV29-1,CSVPDRPYGYTF,TGCAGCGTCCCGGACAGACCCTATGGCTACACCTTC
14,TRBD2,TRBJ2-2,few,TRBV25-1,CASSDSGGAGELFF,TGTGCCAGCAGTGATAGCGGGGGGGCCGGGGAGCTGTTTTTT
14,NA,TRBJ1-1,NA,TRBV3-1/TRBV3-2,CASSHGTLNTEAFF,TGTGCCAGCAGCCACGGGACTTTGAACACTGAAGCTTTCTTT
15,TRBD1,TRBJ2-1,NA,TRBV3-1/TRBV3-2,CASSLDRAGYYEQFF,TGTGCCAGCAGCCTGGACAGGGCCGGGTACTATGAGCAGTTCTTC
14,TRBD1,TRBJ1-2,NA,TRBV6-5,CASRSSGTDYGYTF,TGTGCCAGCAGGTCGTCCGGGACAGATTATGGCTACACCTTC
13,NA,TRBJ1-1,few,TRBV7-9,CASSHHSQTEAFF,TGTGCCAGCAGCCACCACAGTCAGACTGAAGCTTTCTTT
13,NA,TRBJ2-7,NA,TRBV6-5,CASSYSEDYEQYF,TGTGCCAGCAGTTACTCGGAGGATTACGAGCAGTACTTC
11,NA,TRBJ2-1,NA,TRBV7-8,CASSLVYEQFF,TGTGCCAGCAGCCTAGTATATGAGCAGTTCTTC
14,TRBD1,TRBJ1-1,NA,TRBV5-6,CASSSRQGFSEAFF,TGTGCCAGCAGCTCCAGACAGGGATTTTCTGAAGCTTTCTTT
15,NA,TRBJ2-1,NA,TRBV29-1,CSVEGEEQFYNEQFF,TGCAGCGTTGAGGGAGAGGAACAGTTCTACAATGAGCAGTTCTTC
16,NA,TRBJ1-4,NA,TRBV5-1,CASSYGRDSPNEKLFF,TGCGCCAGCAGCTACGGACGGGACTCCCCTAATGAAAAACTGTTTTTT
16,TRBD2,TRBJ2-3,NA,TRBV19,CASRLAGASSTDTQYF,TGTGCCAGTAGACTAGCGGGGGCCTCTAGCACAGATACGCAGTATTTT
13,NA,TRBJ1-1,few,TRBV2,CASGTRLNTEAFF,TGTGCCAGCGGGACACGCTTGAACACTGAAGCTTTCTTT
12,NA,TRBJ1-2,NA,TRBV6-2/TRBV6-3,CASSPSAGGYTF,TGTGCCAGCAGTCCCTCCGCGGGTGGCTACACCTTC
13,NA,TRBJ2-7,few,TRBV6-5,CASSRPGHGEQYF,TGTGCCAGCAGTCGCCCTGGGCATGGCGAGCAGTACTTC
14,NA,TRBJ1-1,NA,TRBV13,CASAYPIRGKDAFF,TGTGCCAGCGCCTATCCGATCCGGGGGAAGGACGCTTTCTTT
14,NA,TRBJ2-5,NA,TRBV18,CASSPVGDGETQYF,TGTGCCAGCTCACCAGTGGGAGATGGGGAGACCCAGTACTTC
15,TRBD2,TRBJ2-7,NA,TRBV2,CASSTERGASYEQYF,TGTGCCAGCAGCACCGAGCGGGGGGCCTCCTACGAGCAGTACTTC
15,TRBD1,TRBJ1-2,NA,TRBV18,CASSPLTGEEGGYTF,TGTGCCAGCTCACCCTTGACAGGGGAAGAGGGTGGCTACACCTTC
17,TRBD2,TRBJ2-2,once,TRBV7-6,CASSFSPSGGATGELFF,TGTGCCAGCAGCTTTTCTCCTAGCGGGGGGGCGACCGGGGAGCTGTTTTTT
15,TRBD1,TRBJ2-1,once,TRBV6-1,CASSDDGTGGNEQFF,TGTGCCAGCAGTGACGACGGGACAGGGGGCAATGAGCAGTTCTTC
15,TRBD1,TRBJ1-5,NA,TRBV28,CASLERTGGNQPQHF,TGTGCCAGCCTCGAAAGGACAGGGGGGAACCAGCCCCAGCATTTT
15,NA,TRBJ2-2,NA,TRBV5-1,CASSLTGINTGELFF,TGCGCCAGCAGCTTGACAGGGATCAACACCGGGGAGCTGTTTTTT
15,TRBD1,TRBJ2-3,NA,TRBV9,CASSAITGAVDTQYF,TGTGCCAGCAGCGCCATCACAGGGGCGGTCGATACGCAGTATTTT
14,TRBD1,TRBJ2-3,NA,TRBV2,CASSGGQGAQPQYF,TGTGCCAGCAGTGGGGGGCAGGGGGCGCAGCCACAGTATTTT
16,TRBD1,TRBJ2-1,NA,TRBV7-2,CASSLAGNRGHNEQFF,TGTGCCAGCAGCTTAGCTGGCAACAGGGGCCACAATGAGCAGTTCTTC
11,NA,TRBJ2-2,NA,TRBV2,CASSGNGELFF,TGTGCCAGCAGTGGTAACGGGGAGCTGTTTTTT
15,NA,TRBJ1-2,few,TRBV9,CASSVGLGAQNGYTF,TGTGCCAGCAGCGTAGGATTGGGGGCCCAAAATGGCTACACCTTC
13,NA,TRBJ2-7,NA,TRBV14,CASSQAGAWRQYF,TGTGCCAGCAGCCAAGCGGGAGCTTGGAGGCAGTACTTC
13,TRBD1,TRBJ1-2,NA,TRBV7-9,CASSYQGAQGYTF,TGTGCCAGCAGCTATCAGGGGGCCCAAGGCTACACCTTC
16,TRBD1,TRBJ1-3,NA,TRBV12-5,CASGLIRDRAENTIYF,TGTGCTAGTGGTTTGATCCGGGACAGGGCGGAAAACACCATATATTTT
17,NA,TRBJ2-3,NA,TRBV2,CASSEAPPPELTDTQYF,TGTGCCAGCAGTGAAGCGCCTCCACCGGAGCTCACAGATACGCAGTATTTT
14,NA,TRBJ2-5,NA,TRBV5-6,CASSFWAEGETQYF,TGTGCCAGCAGCTTTTGGGCTGAGGGAGAGACCCAGTACTTC
13,NA,TRBJ1-1,NA,TRBV2,CASSVRQDVQAFF,TGTGCCAGCAGTGTAAGACAGGACGTTCAAGCTTTCTTT
16,NA,TRBJ1-5,NA,TRBV25-1,CASSPSRAAPEGPQHF,TGTGCCAGCAGTCCCTCAAGGGCGGCTCCTGAGGGGCCCCAGCATTTT
14,NA,TRBJ1-2,NA,TRBV18,CASSPPGQGRGYTF,TGTGCCAGCTCACCACCCGGGCAGGGGCGAGGCTACACCTTC
16,TRBD1,TRBJ1-1,NA,TRBV19,CASSIGQGDWNTEAFF,TGTGCCAGTAGTATAGGACAGGGTGACTGGAACACTGAAGCTTTCTTT
15,NA,TRBJ1-2,NA,TRBV5-4,CASSPEGGVPYGYTF,TGTGCCAGCAGCCCGGAGGGCGGGGTCCCCTATGGCTACACCTTC